The 13 T cell receptor beta chains below were found in one sample sequenced in a study of cytomegalovirus exposure and HLA in healthy donors. A multiplex PCR was run with 60 Vbeta primers and 13 Jbeta primers. Repertoires were generated with immunoSEQ multiplex PCR, while TCRdb's copy carries only in-frame clones and drops some. The repertoire has approximately 240,000 clones, around 89% of them found once; the top ten carry roughly 1%. Sequencing was done on a sample of PBMCs. Every receptor here comes from a woman between 18 and 30 years old in good health and CMV-seronegative.

This rearrangement joins TRBV7-9 to TRBJ1-1, with D maybe TRBD1 (6 bases). With 5 bases removed from V and 6 bases from J, the gap between germline ends came to 13 bases. The CDR3 covers 13 residues. The V gene's germline CDR1 is SEHNR and CDR2 FQNEAQ (reference sequence). The CDR3 is CASSPNTGSEAFF. In DNA form, the CDR3 reads TGTGCCAGCAGCCCAAATACAGGGTCTGAAGCTTTCTTT.

The chain uses TRBV5-4 and TRBJ2-2; D not resolved. In germline, CDR1 is SGHNT, CDR2 YYREEE (reference sequence). Trimming cost V 1 base and J 8 bases, with 15 bases left between them. The CDR3 is 15 residues long. The CDR3 loop reads CASSLPGFETGELFF. The CDR3 nucleotides read TGTGCCAGCAGCTTGCCCGGTTTCGAAACGGGGGAGCTGTTTTTT.

This clone was recorded only once. The chain recombines TRBV18 with TRBJ2-7; 9 bases are a match to TRBD1. The CDR3 has 15 amino acids. Germline trimming cut 2 bases from V and 10 bases from J; bases unmatched to any gene: 12. Germline V gene lookup returns CDR1 KGHSH and CDR2 LQKENI. DNA for the CDR3: TGTGCCAGCTCACCATTCCGGGACAGGGAGACCACACAGTACTTC. This codes for CASSPFRDRETTQYF.

The chain employs TRBV10-3 and TRBJ2-2; 7 bases align to TRBD2. In germline, CDR1 is ENHRY, CDR2 SYGVKD. This CDR3 is built from 13 residues. J was trimmed by 4 bases and V by 8 bases; bases with no gene match: 4. CDR3 sequence: CAIAGEITGELFF. The CDR3 nucleotides read TGTGCCATCGCGGGAGAGATCACCGGGGAGCTGTTTTTT.

The chain combines TRBV11-2 with TRBJ2-1; maybe TRBD2 (6 bases). The germline gives CDR1 SGHAT, CDR2 FQNNGV. The V and J ends lost 8 bases and 10 bases respectively, with 15 bases between them. This CDR3 contains 12 residues. The CDR3 DNA reads as TGTGCCAGCGAAGGAGGAGGGTGGGAGCAGTTCTTC. Its translation is CASEGGGWEQFF.

The J gene is TRBJ2-2, the V gene TRBV7-9; 8 bases line up with TRBD1. CDR1 and CDR2 from the germline V gene are SEHNR and FQNEAQ (reference sequence). V lost 0 bases and J lost 10; bases outside the gene matches: 7. The CDR3 runs 15 residues. CDR3 sequence (DNA): TGTGCCAGCAGCTTAGCATCGGCAGGGGGCGTGGAGCTGTTTTTT. Translation gives CASSLASAGGVELFF.

This clone has more than one count but fewer than ten. This chain connects TRBV6-4 to TRBJ2-1; D possibly corresponds to TRBD1 (5 bases). Trimming pared 0 bases from V and 8 bases from J, leaving 14 bases between. Germline CDR1 MRHNA, CDR2 SNTAGT. This CDR3 has 15 residues. The CDR3 DNA reads as TGTGCCAGCAGTGACTCGGGAAAGGGGAAATATGAGCAGTTCTTC. It yields the protein CASSDSGKGKYEQFF.

This clone has a handful of counts. V is TRBV7-6 and J is TRBJ2-7; no firm D call. The CDR3 spans 14 residues. V gave up 1 base and J gave up 7 bases, with 14 bases separating them. Per germline, CDR1 SGHVS and CDR2 FNYEAQ. The DNA of the CDR3 is TGTGCCAGCAGCTTAGAATCGATTGGCGGTGAGCAGTACTTC. Translated: CASSLESIGGEQYF.

This sequence joins TRBV4-3 and TRBJ2-1; 10 bases are shared with TRBD2. Losses at the gene ends were 0 bases for V and 5 bases for J; bases not matched to a gene: 19. The CDR3 covers 21 residues. The germline V gene encodes CDR1 LGHNA and CDR2 YSLEER. In DNA form, the CDR3 reads TGCGCCAGCAGCCAAGAATTAGAAGGGATCATCGGGACTAGCGTCCACAATGAGCAGTTCTTC. Amino acids: CASSQELEGIIGTSVHNEQFF.

The gene calls are TRBV4-3 and TRBJ1-1; D remains unclear. Germline-derived CDR1 and CDR2 are LGHNA and YSLEER. The CDR3 contains 14 residues. V gave up 2 bases and J gave up 1 base, with 8 bases separating them. CDR3 protein: CASSQTTANTEAFF. The CDR3 coding sequence is TGCGCCAGCAGCCAAACAACAGCGAACACTGAAGCTTTCTTT.

The gene calls are TRBV9 and TRBJ2-5; TRBD2 matches 7 bases. V was clipped by 4 bases and J by 4 bases; unmatched bases: 13. Germline CDR1 and CDR2: SGDLS and YYNGEE. The CDR3 has 16 residues. CDR3 sequence: CASSPLRGRASETQYF. The CDR3 DNA follows: TGTGCCAGCAGCCCCCTACGGGGGAGGGCCTCAGAGACCCAGTACTTC.

The CDR3 coding sequence is TGTGCCCTGGGGAAAGACAGGGAGTTATTGTTGGGGACTGAAGCTTTCTTT. Protein sequence: CALGKDRELLLGTEAFF. The chain combines TRBV19 with TRBJ1-1; TRBD1 matches 7 bases. The V gene end was trimmed by 11 bases and the J gene end by 5 bases; junction bases not matched to a gene: 23. The CDR3 has 17 amino acids. In germline, CDR1 is LNHDA, CDR2 SQIVND (reference sequence).

This clone was seen only a few times. This rearrangement joins TRBV6-6 to TRBJ1-6; D may be TRBD1 (5 bases). Between the trimmed V and J ends, which lost 2 bases and 13 bases, there was a span of 15 bases. The CDR3 is 14 amino acids. Germline-derived CDR1 and CDR2 are MNHNY and SVGAGI (reference sequence). Here the CDR3 reads CASSYLNVGGPLHF. CDR3 coding DNA: TGTGCCAGCAGTTACCTTAACGTCGGGGGTCCCCTCCACTTT.